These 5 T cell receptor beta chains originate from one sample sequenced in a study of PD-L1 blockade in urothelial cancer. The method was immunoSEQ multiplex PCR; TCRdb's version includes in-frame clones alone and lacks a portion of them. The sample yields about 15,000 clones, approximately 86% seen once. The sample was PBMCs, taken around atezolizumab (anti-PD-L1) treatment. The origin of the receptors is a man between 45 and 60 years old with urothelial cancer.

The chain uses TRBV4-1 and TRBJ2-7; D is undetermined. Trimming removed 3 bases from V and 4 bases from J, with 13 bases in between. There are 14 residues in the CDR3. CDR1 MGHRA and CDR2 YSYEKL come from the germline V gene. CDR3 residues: CASSQADMLYEQYF. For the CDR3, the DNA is TGCGCCAGCAGCCAGGCCGACATGTTATACGAGCAGTACTTC.

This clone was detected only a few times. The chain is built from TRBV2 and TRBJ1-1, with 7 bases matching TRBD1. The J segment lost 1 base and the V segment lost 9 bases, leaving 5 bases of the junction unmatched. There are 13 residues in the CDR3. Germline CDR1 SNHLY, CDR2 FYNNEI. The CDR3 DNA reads TGTGCCAGGAGGGGACAGACGAACACTGAAGCTTTCTTT. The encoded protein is CARRGQTNTEAFF.

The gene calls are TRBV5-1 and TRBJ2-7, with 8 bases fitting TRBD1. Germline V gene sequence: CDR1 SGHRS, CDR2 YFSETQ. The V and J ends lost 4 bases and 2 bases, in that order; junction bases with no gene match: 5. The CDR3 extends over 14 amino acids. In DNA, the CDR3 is TGCGCCAGCAGCAGTCAACAGGGGGCCTACGAGCAGTACTTC. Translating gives CASSSQQGAYEQYF.

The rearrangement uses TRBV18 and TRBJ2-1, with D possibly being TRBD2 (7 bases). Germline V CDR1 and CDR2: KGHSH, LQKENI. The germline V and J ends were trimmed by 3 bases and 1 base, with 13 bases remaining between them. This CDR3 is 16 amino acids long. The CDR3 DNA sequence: TGTGCCAGCTCACCCAGAGGGGGGGAGTCCTACAATGAGCAGTTCTTC. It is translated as CASSPRGGESYNEQFF. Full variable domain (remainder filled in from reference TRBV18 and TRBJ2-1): NAGVMQNPRHLVRRRGQEARLRCSPMKGHSHVYWYRQLPEEGLKFMVYLQKENIIDESGMPKERFSAEFPKEGPSILRIQQVVRGDSAAYFCASSPRGGESYNEQFFGPGTRLTVL.

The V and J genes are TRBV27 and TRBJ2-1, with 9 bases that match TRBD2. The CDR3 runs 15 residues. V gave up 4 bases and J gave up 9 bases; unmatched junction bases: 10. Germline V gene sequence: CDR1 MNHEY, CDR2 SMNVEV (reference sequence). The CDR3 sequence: CASSYEIAGEGEQFF. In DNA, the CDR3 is TGTGCCAGCAGTTACGAGATAGCGGGAGAGGGTGAGCAGTTCTTC.